Listed here are 17 T cell receptor beta chains from one sample, sequenced in a study of blood T cell repertoires in COVID-19. Libraries were prepared by immunoSEQ multiplex PCR; TCRdb keeps only in-frame clonotypes and omits some of them. This sample carries some 350,000 clones, around 83% of them seen once, and the ten largest clones take just under 3%. The sequencing sample was made of peripheral blood. Every receptor here comes from a young man with active or convalescent COVID-19.

The genes are TRBV10-3 and TRBJ2-3; TRBD2 matches at 14 bases. V lost 8 bases, J lost 5 bases, and 3 bases stayed unmatched. There are 14 residues in the CDR3. The V gene's germline CDR1 is ENHRY and CDR2 SYGVKD. The CDR3 sequence is CAIGTSGRGDTQYF. The CDR3 DNA reads as TGTGCCATCGGGACTAGCGGGAGAGGAGATACGCAGTATTTT.

The genes are TRBV4-2 and TRBJ2-7, with 8 bases matching TRBD1. The J segment lost 2 bases and the V segment lost 3 bases, leaving 12 bases of the junction unmatched. This CDR3 has 17 amino acids. Germline-derived CDR1 and CDR2 are LGHNA and YNFKEQ. CDR3 DNA: TGTGCCAGCAGCCATTCCTTACCGGGACAGGCTACCTACGAGCAGTACTTC. Its translation is CASSHSLPGQATYEQYF.

The chain employs TRBV4-3 and TRBJ1-3, with 10 bases matching TRBD1. V was pared by 1 base and J by 0 bases, with 9 bases of the junction left unmatched. Germline loops: CDR1 LGHNA, CDR2 YSLEER. The CDR3 runs to 19 residues. The CDR3 spells CASSQGTGGMIFSGNTIYF. DNA for the CDR3: TGCGCCAGCAGCCAAGGGACAGGGGGAATGATATTCTCTGGAAACACCATATATTTT.

In this sample, this clone turned up a few times. CDR3 amino acids: CASSLLGGQNEKLFF. The CDR3 DNA reads as TGTGCCAGCAGTCTCCTCGGGGGACAGAATGAAAAACTGTTTTTT. This chain links TRBV27 with TRBJ1-4, with 7 bases aligning to TRBD1. Germline CDR1 and CDR2: MNHEY and SMNVEV (reference sequence). V shed 5 bases, J shed 5 bases, and the junction held 8 bases outside the gene matches. The CDR3 loop spans 15 amino acids. Full variable domain (rest looked up from reference TRBV27 and TRBJ1-4): EAQVTQNPRYLITVTGKKLTVTCSQNMNHEYMSWYRQDPGLGLRQIYYSMNVEVTDKGDVPEGYKVSRKEKRNFPLILESPSPNQTSLYFCASSLLGGQNEKLFFGSGTQLSVL.

V gene TRBV3-1 (or the pseudogene TRBV3-2) combines with J gene TRBJ2-7; tentatively, D is TRBD1 (7 bases). Germline V gene lookup returns CDR1 LGHDT and CDR2 YNNKEL (reference sequence). The V end lost 4 bases, the J end lost 2 bases, and 15 bases lay between the germline ends. The CDR3 runs to 15 residues. The CDR3 here is CASSPPPGGTYEQYF. In nucleotides, the CDR3 is TGTGCCAGCAGCCCCCCGCCAGGGGGGACCTACGAGCAGTACTTC.

This clone was detected a few times. This chain uses TRBV5-3 with TRBJ1-1; TRBD1 is a possible D gene (5 bases). TRBV5-3 is annotated as an ORF whose role is uncertain. With 8 bases removed from V and 7 bases from J, the gap between germline ends came to 18 bases. CDR3 length equals 13 residues. The CDR3 region has the DNA TGTGCCAGCGCCCCAGGGAGGGAGGATGAAGCTTTCTTT. Its protein is CASAPGREDEAFF.

This chain connects TRBV3-1 (or the pseudogene TRBV3-2) to TRBJ2-7; a weak D match, TRBD1 (6 bases). This CDR3 comprises 15 residues. V lost 3 bases and J lost 7, with 19 bases in between. Germline CDR1 is LGHDT and CDR2 is YNNKEL (reference sequence). The CDR3 loop is CASSQRHRALREQYF. The CDR3 bases are TGTGCCAGCAGCCAGAGGCACAGGGCCCTTCGGGAGCAGTACTTC.

This clone was detected only a few times. The chain combines TRBV5-5 with TRBJ2-3; 7 bases align to TRBD1. This CDR3 comprises 14 residues. CDR1 is SGHKS, CDR2 YYEKEE, per germline (reference sequence). The ends lost 1 base at V and 4 bases at J; junction bases unmatched: 3. The CDR3 DNA is TGTGCCAGCAGCTTGAGAGGGGGCTCAGATACGCAGTATTTT. As protein: CASSLRGGSDTQYF.

The chain recombines TRBV30 with TRBJ2-7; TRBD2 might be the D (7 bases). This CDR3 comprises 12 residues. Germline V gene lookup returns CDR1 GTSNPN and CDR2 SVGIG (reference sequence). V was trimmed by 2 bases and J by 5 bases, leaving 10 bases between them. The CDR3 reads CAWSWGGHEQYF. The CDR3 DNA reads as TGTGCCTGGAGTTGGGGGGGCCACGAGCAGTACTTC.

The V gene is TRBV20-1, the J gene TRBJ1-1; possible D gene TRBD1, 5 bases. The CDR3 is made up of 14 amino acids. Germline assignment: CDR1 DFQATT and CDR2 SNEGSKA (reference sequence). Deletions cut 3 bases from V and 4 bases from J, with 15 bases between. The CDR3 DNA reads as TGCAGTGCTAGTCCAGGGATGTATGGCACTGAAGCTTTCTTT. Amino acid sequence: CSASPGMYGTEAFF.

This chain connects TRBV19 to TRBJ1-2; TRBD1 might be the D (5 bases). Deletions cut 8 bases from V and 4 bases from J, with 14 bases between. From germline, CDR1 is LNHDA and CDR2 SQIVND (reference sequence). CDR3 size: 13 residues. CDR3 nucleotides: TGTGCCAGTGGGCCCAGGGATGTCTATGGCTACACCTTC. Residues: CASGPRDVYGYTF.

The chain links TRBV21-1 to TRBJ1-4; no DNA check was done on the table's D call, TRBD1. TRBV21-1 counts as a pseudogene. The CDR3 has 17 amino acids. CDR3: CASSKAGQGTTNEKLFF. CDR3 coding DNA: TGTGCCAGCAGCAAAGCCGGACAGGGGACAACTAATGAAAAACTGTTTTTT.

V and J are TRBV5-1 and TRBJ2-2; D perhaps matches TRBD1 (5 bases). V dropped 1 base and J dropped 4 bases, with 8 bases sitting between them. CDR3 length: 14 amino acids. CDR1 and CDR2 from the germline V gene are SGHRS and YFSETQ. As DNA, the CDR3 is TGCGCCAGCAGCTTGTTAGGGGCCACCGGGGAGCTGTTTTTT. Translation gives CASSLLGATGELFF.

The chain recombines TRBV12-5 with TRBJ2-2, with 16 nucleotides matching TRBD2. The ends lost 5 bases at V and 2 bases at J; junction bases unmatched: 11. The CDR3 extends over 20 amino acids. CDR1 and CDR2 (germline): LGHNT, FRNRAP. CDR3: CASGPPTGTSGRANTGELFF. Here the CDR3 DNA reads TGTGCTAGTGGTCCCCCTACCGGGACTAGCGGGAGGGCCAACACCGGGGAGCTGTTTTTT.

The chain employs TRBV7-2 and TRBJ2-5; tentatively, D is TRBD2 (7 bases). V was shortened by 5 bases and J by 4 bases, with 14 bases between the two germline ends. The CDR3 runs to 14 residues. Germline CDR1 is SGHTA and CDR2 is FQGNSA. The CDR3 region is CASSHGGPGETQYF. DNA for the CDR3: TGTGCCAGCAGCCACGGGGGGCCGGGAGAGACCCAGTACTTC.

The chain couples TRBV9 to TRBJ2-1; 9 bases fit TRBD2. Looked up from germline, CDR1 is SGDLS and CDR2 is YYNGEE. V trimming: 2 bases; J trimming: 1 base; junction bases outside the gene matches: 4. The CDR3 sequence is 16 residues long. The DNA for the CDR3 is TGTGCCAGCAGCGTTTTAGCGGGAGTTTCCTACAATGAGCAGTTCTTC. Translating gives CASSVLAGVSYNEQFF. Together with reference TRBV9 and TRBJ2-1, the CDR3 gives the full variable domain: DSGVTQTPKHLITATGQRVTLRCSPRSGDLSVYWYQQSLDQGLQFLIQYYNGEERAKGNILERFSAQQFPDLHSELNLSSLELGDSALYFCASSVLAGVSYNEQFFGPGTRLTVL.

CDR3 amino acids: CASSIGGRAYEQYF. CDR3 coding DNA: TGTGCCAGTAGTATCGGCGGGAGGGCCTACGAGCAGTACTTC. This rearrangement joins TRBV19 to TRBJ2-7, with 9 bases that match TRBD2. Germline V gene data show CDR1 as LNHDA and CDR2 as SQIVND (reference sequence). The V and J ends lost 3 bases and 2 bases, in that order; junction bases with no gene match: 2. The CDR3 loop spans 14 amino acids.